This TCR beta chain came from a study of blood T cell repertoires in COVID-19. Looking at the study overall: Spain, Italy and the United States supplied samples that represented acute and convalescent COVID-19. Sources were T cells, B-cell-depleted T cells, or PBMCs; the material itself was cDNA or gDNA.

This clone occurred once. As handled by the study authors: Amplified reference gene primers provided the basis for estimating nucleated cell counts. TCRdb keeps only in-frame clones here, not all; method: immunoSEQ multiplex PCR. V and J calls and clone size are given by that table; D and trimming were obtained from the DNA. The sample consists of about 100,000 clones, about 81% of them appearing once. Trimming removed 6 bases from V and 1 base from J, with 8 bases in between. This CDR3 region has 13 residues. The rearrangement joins TRBV12-3 or TRBV12-4 to TRBJ2-3, with D unresolved. Sequenced material: peripheral blood. This clonotype originated in a woman aged 55-70 years with acute or convalescent COVID-19. The CDR3 DNA reads as TGTGCCAGCAGGAGTAGTGGCACAGATACGCAGTATTTT. Protein: CASRSSGTDTQYF.